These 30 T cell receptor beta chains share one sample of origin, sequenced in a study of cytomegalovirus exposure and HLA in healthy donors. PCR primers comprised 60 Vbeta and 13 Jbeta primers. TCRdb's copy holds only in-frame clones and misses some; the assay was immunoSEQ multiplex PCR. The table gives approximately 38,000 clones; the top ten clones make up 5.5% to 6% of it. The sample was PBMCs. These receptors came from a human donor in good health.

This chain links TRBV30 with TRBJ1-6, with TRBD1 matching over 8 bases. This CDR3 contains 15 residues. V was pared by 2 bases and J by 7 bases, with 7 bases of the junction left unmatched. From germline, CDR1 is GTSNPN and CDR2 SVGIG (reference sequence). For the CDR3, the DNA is TGTGCCTGGAGTACAACAACAGGGGGAAATTCACCCCTCCACTTT. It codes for CAWSTTTGGNSPLHF.

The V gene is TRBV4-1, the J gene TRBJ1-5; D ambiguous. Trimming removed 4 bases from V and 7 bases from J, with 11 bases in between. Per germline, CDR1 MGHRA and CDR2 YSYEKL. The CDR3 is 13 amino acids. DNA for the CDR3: TGCGCCAGCAGCCTCGGGGTATTCCAGCCCCAGCATTTT. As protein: CASSLGVFQPQHF.

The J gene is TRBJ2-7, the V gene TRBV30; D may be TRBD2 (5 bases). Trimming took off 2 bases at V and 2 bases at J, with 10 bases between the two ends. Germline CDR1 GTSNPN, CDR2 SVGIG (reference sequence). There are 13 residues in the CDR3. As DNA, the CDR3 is TGTGCCTGGAGTACGGGGAATACCTACGAGCAGTACTTC. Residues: CAWSTGNTYEQYF.

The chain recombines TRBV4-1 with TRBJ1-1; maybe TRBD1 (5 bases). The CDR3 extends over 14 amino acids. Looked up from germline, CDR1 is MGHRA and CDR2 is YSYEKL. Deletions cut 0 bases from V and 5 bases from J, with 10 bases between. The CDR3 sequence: CASSQDQGVTEAFF. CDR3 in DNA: TGCGCCAGCAGCCAAGATCAGGGTGTGACTGAAGCTTTCTTT.

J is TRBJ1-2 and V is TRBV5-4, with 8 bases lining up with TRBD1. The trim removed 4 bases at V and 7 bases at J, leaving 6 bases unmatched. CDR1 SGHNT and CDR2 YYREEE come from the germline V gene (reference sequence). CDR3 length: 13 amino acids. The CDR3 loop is CASSPDRGGGYTF. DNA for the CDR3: TGTGCCAGCAGCCCTGACAGGGGTGGTGGCTACACCTTC.

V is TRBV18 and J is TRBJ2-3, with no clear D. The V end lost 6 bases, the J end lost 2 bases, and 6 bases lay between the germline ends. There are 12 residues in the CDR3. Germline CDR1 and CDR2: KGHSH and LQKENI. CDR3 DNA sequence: TGTGCCAGCTCCGGTTACACAGATACGCAGTATTTT. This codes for CASSGYTDTQYF.

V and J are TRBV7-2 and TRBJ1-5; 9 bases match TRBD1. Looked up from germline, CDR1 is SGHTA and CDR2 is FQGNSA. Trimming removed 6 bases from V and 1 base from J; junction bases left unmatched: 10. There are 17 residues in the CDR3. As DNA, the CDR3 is TGTGCCAGCAGGGCCCCGGGACAGGGAGGGAGCAATCAGCCCCAGCATTTT. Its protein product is CASRAPGQGGSNQPQHF.

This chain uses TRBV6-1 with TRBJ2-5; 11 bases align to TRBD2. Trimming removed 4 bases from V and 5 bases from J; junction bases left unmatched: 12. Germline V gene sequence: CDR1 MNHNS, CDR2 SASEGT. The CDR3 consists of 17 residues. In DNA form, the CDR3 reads TGTGCCAGCAGTGTACAACCTAGCGGGGGGCTGGCGGAGACCCAGTACTTC. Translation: CASSVQPSGGLAETQYF.

The CDR3 reads CASSPPGLLNTGELFF. CDR3 sequence (DNA): TGTGCCAGCAGCCCCCCGGGACTACTGAACACCGGGGAGCTGTTTTTT. This chain connects TRBV9 to TRBJ2-2; 7 nucleotides match TRBD2. CDR3 length: 16 residues. V trimming: 4 bases; J trimming: 1 base; junction bases outside the gene matches: 7. Germline V lookup: CDR1 SGDLS, CDR2 YYNGEE.

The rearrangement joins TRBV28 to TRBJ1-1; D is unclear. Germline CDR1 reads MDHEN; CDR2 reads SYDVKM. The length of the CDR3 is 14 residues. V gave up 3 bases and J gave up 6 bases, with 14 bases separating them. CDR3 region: CASSLAGPMSEAFF. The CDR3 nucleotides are TGTGCCAGCAGTTTGGCAGGTCCGATGTCTGAAGCTTTCTTT.

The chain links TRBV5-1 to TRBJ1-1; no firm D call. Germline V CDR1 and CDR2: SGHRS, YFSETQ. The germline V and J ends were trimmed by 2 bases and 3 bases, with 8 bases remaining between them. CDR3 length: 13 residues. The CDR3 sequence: CASSFTVDTEAFF. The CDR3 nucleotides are TGCGCCAGCAGCTTCACAGTAGACACTGAAGCTTTCTTT.

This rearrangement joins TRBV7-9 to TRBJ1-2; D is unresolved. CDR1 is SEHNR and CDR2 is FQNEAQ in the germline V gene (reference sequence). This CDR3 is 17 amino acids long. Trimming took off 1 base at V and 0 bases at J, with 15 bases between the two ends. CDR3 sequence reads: CASSLEVAGYANYGYTF. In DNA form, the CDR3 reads TGTGCCAGCAGCTTAGAAGTCGCGGGTTATGCTAACTATGGCTACACCTTC.

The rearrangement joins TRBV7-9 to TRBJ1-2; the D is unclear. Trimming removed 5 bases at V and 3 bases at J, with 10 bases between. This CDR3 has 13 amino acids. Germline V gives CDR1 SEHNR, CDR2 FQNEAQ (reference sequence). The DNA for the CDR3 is TGTGCCAGCAGCCGCGAAGAGGACTATGGCTACACCTTC. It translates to CASSREEDYGYTF.

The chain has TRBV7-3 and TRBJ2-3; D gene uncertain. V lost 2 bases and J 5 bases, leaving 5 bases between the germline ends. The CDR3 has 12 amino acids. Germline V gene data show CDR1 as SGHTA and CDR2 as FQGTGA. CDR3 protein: CASSLLGDTQYF. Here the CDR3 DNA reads TGTGCCAGCAGCTTACTCGGAGATACGCAGTATTTT.

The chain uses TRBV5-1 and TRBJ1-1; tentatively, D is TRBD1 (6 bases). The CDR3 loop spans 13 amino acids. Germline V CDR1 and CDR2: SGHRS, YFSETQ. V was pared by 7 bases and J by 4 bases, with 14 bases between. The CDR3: CASLSGDGTEAFF. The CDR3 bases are TGCGCCAGCCTCTCAGGGGACGGCACTGAAGCTTTCTTT.

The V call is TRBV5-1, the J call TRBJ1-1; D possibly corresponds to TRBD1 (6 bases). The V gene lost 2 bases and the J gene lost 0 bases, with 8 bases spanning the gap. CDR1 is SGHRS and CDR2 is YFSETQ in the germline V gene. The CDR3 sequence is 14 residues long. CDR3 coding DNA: TGCGCCAGCAGCTTCGACAGGTTGAACACTGAAGCTTTCTTT. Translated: CASSFDRLNTEAFF. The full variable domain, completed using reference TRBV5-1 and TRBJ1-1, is KAGVTQTPRYLIKTRGQQVTLSCSPISGHRSVSWYQQTPGQGLQFLFEYFSETQRNKGNFPGRFSGRQFSNSRSEMNVSTLELGDSALYLCASSFDRLNTEAFFGQGTRLTVV.

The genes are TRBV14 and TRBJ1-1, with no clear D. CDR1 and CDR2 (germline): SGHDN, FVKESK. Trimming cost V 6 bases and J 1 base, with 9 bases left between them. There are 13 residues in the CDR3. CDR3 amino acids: CASRAAWNTEAFF. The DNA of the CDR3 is TGTGCCAGCAGGGCTGCTTGGAACACTGAAGCTTTCTTT.

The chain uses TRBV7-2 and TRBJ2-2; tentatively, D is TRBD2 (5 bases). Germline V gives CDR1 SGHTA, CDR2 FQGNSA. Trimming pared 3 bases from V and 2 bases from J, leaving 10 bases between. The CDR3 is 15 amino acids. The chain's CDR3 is CASSFPGFNTGELFF. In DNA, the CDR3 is TGTGCCAGCAGCTTCCCGGGGTTTAACACCGGGGAGCTGTTTTTT.

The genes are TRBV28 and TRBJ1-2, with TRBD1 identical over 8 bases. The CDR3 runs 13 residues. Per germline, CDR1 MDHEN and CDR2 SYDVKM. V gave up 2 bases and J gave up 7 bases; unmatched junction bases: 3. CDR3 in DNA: TGTGCCAGCAGTTTACAGGGGGCGGCTGGCTACACCTTC. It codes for CASSLQGAAGYTF.

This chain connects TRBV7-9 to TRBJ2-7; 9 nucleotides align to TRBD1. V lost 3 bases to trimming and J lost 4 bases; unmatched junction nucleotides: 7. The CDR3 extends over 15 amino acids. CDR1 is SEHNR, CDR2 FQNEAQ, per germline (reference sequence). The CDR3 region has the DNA TGTGCCAGCAGCTTGGGACAGGGAATCGGGTACGAGCAGTACTTC. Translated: CASSLGQGIGYEQYF.

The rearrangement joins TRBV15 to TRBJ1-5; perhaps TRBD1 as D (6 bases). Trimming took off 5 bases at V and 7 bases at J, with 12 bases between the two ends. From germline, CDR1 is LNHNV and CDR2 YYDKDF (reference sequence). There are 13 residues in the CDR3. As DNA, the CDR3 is TGTGCCACCAGCGGCCCTACAGGGCAGCCCCAGCATTTT. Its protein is CATSGPTGQPQHF. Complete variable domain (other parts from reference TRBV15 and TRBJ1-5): DAMVIQNPRYQVTQFGKPVTLSCSQTLNHNVMYWYQQKSSQAPKLLFHYYDKDFNNEADTPDNFQSRRPNTSFCFLDIRSPGLGDTAMYLCATSGPTGQPQHFGDGTRLSIL.

CDR3 DNA: TGCGCCAGCAGCTCACTAGCGGGGGGGCCAACAGATACGCAGTATTTT. It codes for CASSSLAGGPTDTQYF. This chain uses TRBV5-1 with TRBJ2-3; TRBD2 matches at 13 bases. The CDR3 spans 16 residues. The ends lost 3 bases at V and 3 bases at J; junction bases unmatched: 4. Germline CDR1 and CDR2: SGHRS and YFSETQ.

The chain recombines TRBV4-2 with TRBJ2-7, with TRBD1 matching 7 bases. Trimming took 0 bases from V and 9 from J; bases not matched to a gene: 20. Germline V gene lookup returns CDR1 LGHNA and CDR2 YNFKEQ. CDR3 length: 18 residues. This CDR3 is CASSQDPLGGTVLYGQYF. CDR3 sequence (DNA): TGTGCCAGCAGCCAAGATCCCTTGGGTGGGACAGTATTGTATGGGCAGTACTTC.

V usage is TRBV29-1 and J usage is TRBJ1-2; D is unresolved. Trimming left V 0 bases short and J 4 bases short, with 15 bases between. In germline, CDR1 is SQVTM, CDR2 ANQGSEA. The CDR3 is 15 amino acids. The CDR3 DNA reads TGCAGCGTTGAAGATGGGAGGCTGTCTGGCTATGGCTACACCTTC. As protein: CSVEDGRLSGYGYTF.

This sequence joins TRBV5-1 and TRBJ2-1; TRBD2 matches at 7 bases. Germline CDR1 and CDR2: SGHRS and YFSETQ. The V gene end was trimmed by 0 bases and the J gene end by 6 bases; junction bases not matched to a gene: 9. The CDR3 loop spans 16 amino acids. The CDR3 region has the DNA TGCGCCAGCAGCTTGGTGCAGCCGGGGGAGGGCAATGAGCAGTTCTTC. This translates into CASSLVQPGEGNEQFF. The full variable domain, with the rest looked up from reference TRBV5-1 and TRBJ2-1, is KAGVTQTPRYLIKTRGQQVTLSCSPISGHRSVSWYQQTPGQGLQFLFEYFSETQRNKGNFPGRFSGRQFSNSRSEMNVSTLELGDSALYLCASSLVQPGEGNEQFFGPGTRLTVL.

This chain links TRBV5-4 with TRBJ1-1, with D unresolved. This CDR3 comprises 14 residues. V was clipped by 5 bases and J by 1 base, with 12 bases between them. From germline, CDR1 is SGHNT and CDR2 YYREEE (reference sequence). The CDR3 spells CASSQQLSNTEAFF. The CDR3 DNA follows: TGTGCCAGCAGTCAACAGCTTTCGAACACTGAAGCTTTCTTT. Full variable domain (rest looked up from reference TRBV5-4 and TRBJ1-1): ETGVTQSPTHLIKTRGQQVTLRCSSQSGHNTVSWYQQALGQGPQFIFQYYREEENGRGNFPPRFSGLQFPNYSSELNVNALELDDSALYLCASSQQLSNTEAFFGQGTRLTVV.

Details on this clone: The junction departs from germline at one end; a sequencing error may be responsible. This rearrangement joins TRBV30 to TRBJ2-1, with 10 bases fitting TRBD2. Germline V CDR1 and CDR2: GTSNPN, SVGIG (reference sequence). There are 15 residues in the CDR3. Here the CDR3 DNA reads TGTGCCGGGAGTGTTTGGACTAGCGGAGAAGATGAGCAGTTCTTC. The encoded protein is CAGSVWTSGEDEQFF.

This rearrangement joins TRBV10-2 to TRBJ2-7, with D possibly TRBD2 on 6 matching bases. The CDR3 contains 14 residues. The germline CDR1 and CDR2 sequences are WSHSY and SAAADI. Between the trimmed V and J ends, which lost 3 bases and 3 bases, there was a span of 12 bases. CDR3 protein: CASSEDGGVYEQYF. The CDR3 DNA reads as TGCGCCAGCAGTGAAGACGGAGGGGTCTACGAGCAGTACTTC.

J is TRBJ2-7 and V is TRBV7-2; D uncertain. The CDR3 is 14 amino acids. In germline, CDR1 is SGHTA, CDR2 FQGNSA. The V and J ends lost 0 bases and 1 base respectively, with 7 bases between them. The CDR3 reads CASSLAAVSYEQYF. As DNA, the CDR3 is TGTGCCAGCAGCTTAGCGGCAGTTTCCTACGAGCAGTACTTC.

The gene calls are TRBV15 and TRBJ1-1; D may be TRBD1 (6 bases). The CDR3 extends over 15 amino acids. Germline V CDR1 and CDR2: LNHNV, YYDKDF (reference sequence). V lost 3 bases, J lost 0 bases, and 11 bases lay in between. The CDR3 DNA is TGTGCCACCAGCAGGGGGGCGAAGGTGAACACTGAAGCTTTCTTT. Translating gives CATSRGAKVNTEAFF.